These 23 T cell receptor beta chains share one sample of origin, sequenced in a study of T cell responses to AZD1222 COVID-19 vaccine. This table comes from immunoSEQ multiplex PCR, and its TCRdb copy is limited to in-frame clones, with some not included. Altogether under 150,000 clones are present, 80% to 90% being singletons, with the ten largest covering over 9%. This material consisted of peripheral blood, taken 28 days after the second AZD1222 dose. The receptors come from an adult who received the AZD1222 COVID-19 vaccine.

This rearrangement joins TRBV18 to TRBJ1-5, with D tentatively TRBD1 (5 bases). Germline V gives CDR1 KGHSH, CDR2 LQKENI. The CDR3 spans 16 residues. Trimming took off 3 bases at V and 4 bases at J, with 16 bases between the two ends. The chain's CDR3 is CASSPRAGLLNQPQHF. In nucleotides, the CDR3 is TGTGCCAGCTCACCCCGGGCAGGGCTTCTTAATCAGCCCCAGCATTTT.

The chain carries TRBV5-1 and TRBJ2-2, with D possibly called TRBD1 or TRBD2 (6 bases each). CDR3 length equals 15 residues. CDR1 and CDR2 from the germline V gene are SGHRS and YFSETQ. V was shortened by 5 bases and J by 3 bases, with 14 bases between the two germline ends. The CDR3 DNA reads as TGCGCCAGCAGTATGAGGGGGGCGCACACCGGGGAGCTGTTTTTT. It codes for CASSMRGAHTGELFF.

This chain links TRBV7-6 with TRBJ1-5; D not resolved. The CDR3 spans 13 residues. Trimming took 0 bases from V and 5 from J, leaving 5 bases between them. Germline-derived CDR1 and CDR2 are SGHVS and FNYEAQ. The CDR3 DNA reads as TGTGCCAGCAGCTTAGCGAGGGATCAGCCCCAGCATTTT. Its protein product is CASSLARDQPQHF.

The chain combines TRBV6-5 with TRBJ1-1; D is perhaps TRBD1 (5 bases). The germline CDR1 and CDR2 sequences are MNHEY and SVGAGI. The CDR3 contains 13 residues. Trimming removed 10 bases at V and 1 base at J, with 13 bases between. The CDR3 DNA reads as TGTGCCACCATTCTGCAGGGGAACACTGAAGCTTTCTTT. Amino acid sequence: CATILQGNTEAFF.

This sequence joins TRBV18 and TRBJ2-7, with D perhaps TRBD2 (6 bases). The germline V gene has CDR1 KGHSH and CDR2 LQKENI. The V and J ends lost 3 bases and 3 bases respectively, with 12 bases between them. The CDR3 contains 14 residues. CDR3: CASSPRDGGYEQYF. CDR3 in DNA: TGTGCCAGCTCACCCCGGGACGGGGGCTACGAGCAGTACTTC.

The J gene is TRBJ1-4, the V gene TRBV3-1 (or the pseudogene TRBV3-2); D might be TRBD1 (5 bases). This CDR3 contains 14 residues. The germline V gene encodes CDR1 LGHDT and CDR2 YNNKEL (reference sequence). V dropped 2 bases and J dropped 8 bases, with 12 bases sitting between them. The CDR3 DNA reads TGTGCCAGCAGCCAACGGGGGGGATCGGAAAAACTGTTTTTT. It translates to CASSQRGGSEKLFF.

The chain joins TRBV6-2 or TRBV6-3 to TRBJ2-3; 8 bases are shared with TRBD1. Germline loops: CDR1 MNHEY, CDR2 SVGEGT. The length of the CDR3 is 17 residues. V lost 2 bases to trimming and J lost 2 bases; unmatched junction nucleotides: 9. CDR3 sequence: CASSYGTGLRPTDTQYF. The CDR3 DNA is TGTGCCAGCAGTTACGGGACAGGCCTCCGTCCCACAGATACGCAGTATTTT.

The chain has TRBV19 and TRBJ1-2; TRBD1 agrees at 7 bases. The CDR3 runs to 16 residues. After removal of 3 bases from V and 1 base from J, the junction contained 8 bases not matched to a gene. Germline V CDR1 and CDR2: LNHDA, SQIVND (reference sequence). The CDR3 loop is CASSMQNRGLNYGYTF. In nucleotides, the CDR3 is TGTGCCAGTAGTATGCAAAACAGGGGACTTAACTATGGCTACACCTTC.

J is TRBJ1-6 and V is TRBV19; D not resolved. The germline V gene has CDR1 LNHDA and CDR2 SQIVND (reference sequence). The V end lost 2 bases, the J end lost 10 bases, and 15 bases lay between the germline ends. This CDR3 is 15 amino acids long. The CDR3 DNA reads as TGTGCCAGTAGTATACAAGGTGGGAAAGGATCACCCCTCCACTTT. Translation gives CASSIQGGKGSPLHF.

This clone was detected ten times or more. The chain employs TRBV7-8 and TRBJ2-7; D uncertain. V lost 0 bases and J lost 4, with 16 bases in between. CDR3 size: 16 residues. Germline assignment: CDR1 SGHVS and CDR2 FQNEAQ. In DNA form, the CDR3 reads TGTGCCAGCAGCTTAGCGGTGTCGTCATCAGAATACGAGCAGTACTTC. Translated, it gives CASSLAVSSSEYEQYF.

This clone was seen only once. The rearrangement joins TRBV2 to TRBJ1-5; D call uncertain. With 2 bases removed from V and 1 base from J, the gap between germline ends came to 6 bases. Germline CDR1 SNHLY, CDR2 FYNNEI. The CDR3 runs to 14 residues. The CDR3 DNA is TGTGCCAGCAGTGAACAGACGAGCAATCAGCCCCAGCATTTT. Its translation: CASSEQTSNQPQHF.

This clone was picked up a small number of times. This rearrangement joins TRBV5-1 to TRBJ2-7; D possibly corresponds to TRBD1 (6 bases). The V and J ends lost 4 bases and 0 bases respectively, with 11 bases between them. CDR1 is SGHRS, CDR2 YFSETQ, per germline. The CDR3 is 14 amino acids. The CDR3 spells CASSPRQASYEQYF. The CDR3 DNA reads TGCGCCAGCAGCCCCAGACAGGCCTCCTACGAGCAGTACTTC.

The rearrangement uses TRBV7-2 and TRBJ2-2, with D maybe TRBD1 (6 bases). Trimming took 4 bases from V and 8 from J, leaving 11 bases between them. From germline, CDR1 is SGHTA and CDR2 FQGNSA. This CDR3 has 13 residues. CDR3 nucleotides: TGTGCCAGCAGCTCCACCGGGACAGGGGAGCTGTTTTTT. It encodes CASSSTGTGELFF.

This clone showed up just a few times. The CDR3 DNA reads TGTGCCACCAGAGAGGGACAGGGGGCTTCTCGACACACTGAAGCTTTCTTT. Protein: CATREGQGASRHTEAFF. The genes are TRBV24-1 and TRBJ1-1; 12 nucleotides align to TRBD1. From germline, CDR1 is KGHDR and CDR2 SFDVKD. V gave up 7 bases and J gave up 3 bases; unmatched junction bases: 11. This CDR3 has 17 residues.

The chain uses TRBV6-5 and TRBJ1-2; a weak D match, TRBD1 (6 bases). Germline V lookup: CDR1 MNHEY, CDR2 SVGAGI. The CDR3 contains 14 residues. Deletions cut 9 bases from V and 4 bases from J, with 18 bases between. The CDR3 DNA reads TGTGCCAGTTCACCTACAGGGTTGGGCTATGGCTACACCTTC. This translates into CASSPTGLGYGYTF.

The chain has TRBV9 and TRBJ2-1; 9 nucleotides line up with TRBD2. The trim removed 0 bases at V and 0 bases at J, leaving 7 bases unmatched. Germline V gene data show CDR1 as SGDLS and CDR2 as YYNGEE. CDR3 length: 18 residues. The CDR3 DNA reads as TGTGCCAGCAGCGTAGCTGGTAGCGGGGGTACCTCCTACAATGAGCAGTTCTTC. Residues: CASSVAGSGGTSYNEQFF.

The count of this clone is one. The chain joins TRBV7-9 to TRBJ1-6, with a tentative D call TRBD1 (5 bases). CDR3 length equals 15 residues. Between the trimmed V and J ends, which lost 0 bases and 14 bases, there was a span of 17 bases. Germline-derived CDR1 and CDR2 are SEHNR and FQNEAQ (reference sequence). DNA of the CDR3: TGTGCCAGCAGCTTAGCCTCCGGGACGGCTTTCACCCTCCACTTT. This gives the protein CASSLASGTAFTLHF.

The table lists this clone with a count of one. A far larger clone is only one base removed, so a read error is likely. The rearrangement links TRBV11-2 to TRBJ2-5; no firm D call. The germline CDR1 and CDR2 sequences are SGHAT and FQNNGV. The CDR3 is 11 residues long. V lost 2 bases, J lost 5 bases, and 3 bases lay in between. The CDR3 sequence: CASSLRETQYF. The CDR3 DNA sequence: TGTGCCAGCAGCTTAAGGGAGACCCAGTACTTC.

V usage is TRBV7-2 and J usage is TRBJ2-1; D unclear. This CDR3 region has 15 residues. From germline, CDR1 is SGHTA and CDR2 FQGNSA. Trimming left V 1 base short and J 7 bases short, with 14 bases between. The CDR3, as DNA: TGTGCCAGCAGCTTAGTCTCATTCTTGGTGAATGAGCAGTTCTTC. Translating gives CASSLVSFLVNEQFF.

The chain uses TRBV27 and TRBJ1-5, with 10 bases matching TRBD1. This CDR3 region has 16 residues. The germline V gene encodes CDR1 MNHEY and CDR2 SMNVEV (reference sequence). V shed 4 bases and J 4 bases; nucleotides not matched to a gene: 7. For the CDR3, the DNA is TGTGCCAGCAGTTCTAGACCGGGACAGGGGAATCAGCCCCAGCATTTT. It specifies CASSSRPGQGNQPQHF.

This chain uses TRBV7-8 with TRBJ1-1; D ambiguous. V was shortened by 4 bases and J by 0 bases, with 12 bases between the two germline ends. The germline CDR1 and CDR2 sequences are SGHVS and FQNEAQ. The CDR3 loop spans 15 amino acids. The CDR3 DNA reads as TGTGCCAGCAGCTACCGGGAGTTGATGAACACTGAAGCTTTCTTT. It specifies CASSYRELMNTEAFF.

The chain links TRBV6-5 to TRBJ2-3; 10 nucleotides match TRBD1. Germline V lookup: CDR1 MNHEY, CDR2 SVGAGI. Trimming took 9 bases from V and 8 from J; bases not matched to a gene: 5. CDR3 length: 12 residues. The CDR3 region is CASIWDRGTQYF. CDR3 DNA sequence: TGTGCCAGTATATGGGACAGGGGTACGCAGTATTTT.

About this clone: Compared with germline, one end of the junction differs, possibly owing to a read error. This chain joins TRBV7-7 and TRBJ2-2; 8 nucleotides agree with TRBD2. The length of the CDR3 is 14 residues. Germline V gene data show CDR1 as SSHAT and CDR2 as FNYEAQ (reference sequence). The CDR3 reads CASSRGGNTGELFF. CDR3 nucleotide sequence: TGTGCTAGCAGCCGGGGGGGGAACACCGGGGAGCTGTTTTTT.